The rows below give T cell receptor beta chains drawn from one sample of a study of blood T cell repertoires in COVID-19. TCRdb keeps only in-frame clones here, not all; method: immunoSEQ multiplex PCR. The data contain some 210,000 clones, roughly four fifths of them singletons. Sequencing was done on a sample of PBMCs or T cells enriched from blood (not recorded which). These TCRs come from a man aged 35 to 55 who had recovered from COVID-19. The CDR3 runs from the conserved cysteine through the conserved F or W. D genes are given only for firm matches. Clone sizes are given selectively: once, few, many, or a class where the clone is expanded.

TRBJ2-7 | NA | TRBD1 | TRBV15 | TGTGCCACCAGCAGAGACAGGGGGCCCTACGAGCAGTACTTC | CATSRDRGPYEQYF
TRBJ2-7 | NA | NA | TRBV5-1 | TGCGCCAGCAGCTTTGCAGGGCAGGGATTTTTCGAGCAGTACTTC | CASSFAGQGFFEQYF
TRBJ1-1 | NA | TRBD1 | TRBV2 | TGTGCCAGCAGTGAAGACAGGGGTGTACACACTGAAGCTTTCTTT | CASSEDRGVHTEAFF
TRBJ1-2 | NA | NA | TRBV12-3/TRBV12-4 | TGTGCCAGCAAACCGACAGGTTCCTATGGCTACACCTTC | CASKPTGSYGYTF
TRBJ1-1 | NA | NA | TRBV15 | TGTGCCACCAGCAGAGATATGGGGCTACAGAACACTGAAGCTTTCTTT | CATSRDMGLQNTEAFF
TRBJ2-2 | NA | TRBD2 | TRBV10-1 | TGCGCCACCTCGACTAGCCCCACCGGGGAGCTGTTTTTT | CATSTSPTGELFF
TRBJ2-4 | once | NA | TRBV19 | TGTGCCAGTAGTCTTCCGGTAGTCAGCGGCATTCAGTACTTC | CASSLPVVSGIQYF
TRBJ2-5 | NA | TRBD1 | TRBV18 | TGTGCCAGCTCACCATCGAGGGGACAGTGGGAGACCCAGTACTTC | CASSPSRGQWETQYF
TRBJ2-1 | NA | TRBD2 | TRBV30 | TGTGCCTGGAGTGGTCTAGCGGCCCATGAGCAGTTCTTC | CAWSGLAAHEQFF
TRBJ2-7 | NA | TRBD1 | TRBV3-1/TRBV3-2 | TGTGCCAGCAGCCAAGGACAGGGCCCTCCTTACGAGCAGTACTTC | CASSQGQGPPYEQYF
TRBJ1-2 | NA | NA | TRBV7-2 | TGTGCCAGCAGCTTAGAAGTCGGAGTGAATCATGGCTACACCTTC | CASSLEVGVNHGYTF
TRBJ1-3 | NA | NA | TRBV24-1 | TGTGCCACCAGTGATGCGGACAGTTTCGGCAGCTCTGGAAACACCATATATTTT | CATSDADSFGSSGNTIYF
TRBJ1-6 | NA | NA | TRBV30 | TGTGCCTGGAGTTTGGCAGGGGCAAAATCACCCCTCCACTTT | CAWSLAGAKSPLHF
TRBJ2-5 | NA | TRBD2 | TRBV5-1 | TGCGCCAGCAGCTCCCGGACTAGCGGGGGTATCCAAGAGACCCAGTACTTC | CASSSRTSGGIQETQYF
TRBJ2-2 | NA | NA | TRBV11-2 | TGTGCCAGCAGCTTAGATAGGGGAACCGGGGAGCTGTTTTTT | CASSLDRGTGELFF
TRBJ2-7 | NA | NA | TRBV7-8 | TGTGCCAGCAGCCCAGGGACACACTACGAGCAGTACTTC | CASSPGTHYEQYF
TRBJ2-5 | NA | NA | TRBV18 | TGTGCCAGCTCACCAGATGGGACACGGGAGACCCAGTACTTC | CASSPDGTRETQYF
TRBJ1-2 | NA | TRBD1 | TRBV23-1 | TGCGCCAGCAGTCGGGGTTGGACAGGGAACTATGGCTACACCTTC | CASSRGWTGNYGYTF
TRBJ2-1 | NA | TRBD2 | TRBV7-3 | TGTGCCAGCAGCCAAATCGGACTAGCGGAAAATGAGCAGTTCTTC | CASSQIGLAENEQFF
TRBJ2-1 | NA | TRBD2 | TRBV19 | TGTGCCAGTAGTATAAGCGGGGGGTCCCCCAGTGAGCAGTTCTTC | CASSISGGSPSEQFF
TRBJ1-1 | few | TRBD1 | TRBV7-8 | TGTGCCAGCAGCTTAGGAGGGACAGGGATAAATACTGAAGCTTTCTTT | CASSLGGTGINTEAFF
TRBJ1-3 | NA | TRBD1 | TRBV18 | TGTGCCAGCTCACCACGTGCGACAGGGGACCCCAGCTCTGGAAACACCATATATTTT | CASSPRATGDPSSGNTIYF
TRBJ1-6 | NA | TRBD1 | TRBV7-2 | TGTGCCAGCAGCTTAGAGGCCAGGGGGCGGTCACCCCTCCACTTT | CASSLEARGRSPLHF
TRBJ1-2 | few | NA | TRBV7-8 | TGTGCCAGCAGCGCCCCCCAGGGGAACTATGGCTACACCTTC | CASSAPQGNYGYTF
TRBJ1-6 | NA | TRBD1 | TRBV30 | TGTGCCTGGAACCGGGGACAGGGGAATTCACCCCTCCACTTT | CAWNRGQGNSPLHF
TRBJ1-5 | NA | NA | TRBV18 | TGTGCCAGCTCCCCAGGGCGTAACCAGCCCCAGCATTTT | CASSPGRNQPQHF
TRBJ1-1 | NA | NA | TRBV9 | TGTGCCAGCAGCGTAGAACAGTCGAGGGACACTGAAGCTTTCTTT | CASSVEQSRDTEAFF
TRBJ2-5 | few | NA | TRBV9 | TGTGCCAGCAGCGTAGATGGGGCAGCTCAAGAGACCCAGTACTTC | CASSVDGAAQETQYF
TRBJ1-1 | NA | NA | TRBV19 | TGTGCCAGTAGTATAGGGCAGGGCGGCCAAGCTTTCTTT | CASSIGQGGQAFF
TRBJ1-1 | NA | TRBD1 | TRBV3-1/TRBV3-2 | TGTGCCAGCAGCCGCCCGGGACAGGGTAGGACTGAAGCTTTCTTT | CASSRPGQGRTEAFF
TRBJ2-6 | NA | NA | TRBV6-5 | TGTGCCAGCAGTTACGACAGTTCTGGGGCCAACGTCCTGACTTTC | CASSYDSSGANVLTF
TRBJ1-1 | many | TRBD1 | TRBV7-9 | TGTGCCAGCAGCCCGCCGACAGGGTTGAACACTGAAGCTTTCTTT | CASSPPTGLNTEAFF
TRBJ1-1 | NA | NA | TRBV7-6 | TGTGCCAGCAGCTTAGGGGGGGGTGGAGGAAAAACTGAAGCTTTCTTT | CASSLGGGGGKTEAFF
TRBJ2-1 | NA | NA | TRBV2 | TGTGCCAGCAGTCTCCGGACTGGGAACAATGAGCAGTTCTTC | CASSLRTGNNEQFF
TRBJ2-7 | NA | TRBD2 | TRBV4-1 | TGCGCCAGCAGCCAACCGGGACTAGCGGGGACCGAGCAGTACTTC | CASSQPGLAGTEQYF
TRBJ2-3 | many | NA | TRBV7-2 | TGTGCCAGCAGCCCCGGGTCCTCCGGGGCAGATACGCAGTATTTT | CASSPGSSGADTQYF
TRBJ2-3 | NA | TRBD2 | TRBV6-4 | TGTGCCAGCAGTGTCATAGCGGGGAGCACAGATACGCAGTATTTT | CASSVIAGSTDTQYF
TRBJ1-1 | NA | TRBD1 | TRBV30 | TGTGCCTGGAGTGTAAGGGGGGAGACGCGACAGGGGGATTCAGCTTTCTTT | CAWSVRGETRQGDSAFF
TRBJ1-5 | NA | NA | TRBV11-2 | TGTGCCAGCAGCTTACAGGGCCATCAGCCCCAGCATTTT | CASSLQGHQPQHF
TRBJ1-3 | NA | NA | TRBV3-1/TRBV3-2 | TGTGCCAGCAGCCAAGTCTCCGGAAACACCATATATTTT | CASSQVSGNTIYF
TRBJ2-7 | many | TRBD2 | TRBV19 | TGTGCCAGTAGTATTCGGGTGGGCCTAGCGGGTCACGAGCAGTACTTC | CASSIRVGLAGHEQYF
TRBJ1-3 | NA | TRBD1 | TRBV3-1/TRBV3-2 | TGTGCCAGCAGCCAAGGACCGACAGGGCATTCCGGAAACACCATATATTTT | CASSQGPTGHSGNTIYF
TRBJ1-6 | NA | NA | TRBV30 | TGTGCCTGGAGTTTGGATTACAGGCTCAATTCACCCCTCCACTTT | CAWSLDYRLNSPLHF
TRBJ2-2 | NA | NA | TRBV7-8 | TGTGCCAGCAGGGCCAGCGGTTCGGGGAGCACCGGGGAGCTGTTTTTT | CASRASGSGSTGELFF
TRBJ2-7 | NA | NA | TRBV5-4 | TGTGCCAGCAGCTCCTCAGGGGTCGAGCAGTACTTC | CASSSSGVEQYF
TRBJ1-3 | NA | TRBD1 | TRBV5-1 | TGCGCCAGCAGTCCCCAGGGGGGTGACACCATATATTTT | CASSPQGGDTIYF
TRBJ2-1 | NA | TRBD2 | TRBV7-2 | TGTGCCAGCAGCTTTCGAGGGCTAAGCGGGGGGAAGAATGAGCAGTTCTTC | CASSFRGLSGGKNEQFF
TRBJ2-6 | NA | TRBD1 | TRBV27 | TGTGCCAGCAGCCCTAGACAGGGGCTTTTCTCTGGGGCCAACGTCCTGACTTTC | CASSPRQGLFSGANVLTF
TRBJ2-2 | NA | TRBD2 | TRBV5-6 | TGTGCCAGCAGCCGACTAGCGGCCGGAGGGGGGGAGCTGTTTTTT | CASSRLAAGGGELFF
TRBJ2-7 | NA | NA | TRBV5-1 | TGCGCCAGCAGCCCCCTGCAAGAGGACGAGCAGTACTTC | CASSPLQEDEQYF
TRBJ2-5 | NA | NA | TRBV5-1 | TGCGCCAGCAGCTTATCAGGGTTCGGGGAGACCCAGTACTTC | CASSLSGFGETQYF
TRBJ1-4 | NA | TRBD1 | TRBV19 | TGTGCCAGTCGGGACAGGGTAGGGAGGGAAAAACTGTTTTTT | CASRDRVGREKLFF
TRBJ1-1 | NA | TRBD1 | TRBV2 | TGTGCCAGCAGGAGACAGGGAGGTGACACTGAAGCTTTCTTT | CASRRQGGDTEAFF